This T cell receptor (beta chain) stems from a study of blood T cell repertoires in COVID-19. Produced via immunoSEQ multiplex PCR; TCRdb's table is partial and in-frame only. The sample yields fewer than 250,000 clones, more than 75% seen once. Between the trimmed V and J ends, which lost 5 bases and 1 base, there was a span of 12 bases. There are 15 residues in the CDR3. From germline, CDR1 is SGHAT and CDR2 FQDESV (reference sequence). The clonotype originates from a man aged 25 to 40 in a cohort exposed to, infected with or recovered from COVID-19 (not recorded which). The source material was PBMCs or T cells enriched from blood (not recorded which). V is TRBV11-1 and J is TRBJ2-1; D possibly corresponds to TRBD2 (6 bases). This CDR3 is CASSHGSVSYNEQFF. As DNA, the CDR3 is TGTGCCAGCAGCCACGGGAGCGTGTCCTACAATGAGCAGTTCTTC.